The 31 T cell receptor beta chains below were found in one sample sequenced in a study of blood T cell repertoires in COVID-19. Produced via immunoSEQ multiplex PCR; TCRdb's table is partial and in-frame only. The sample has about 200,000 clones, approximately 81% seen once. The specimen was PBMCs or T cells enriched from blood (not recorded which). All receptors come from a woman aged 50 to 60 with acute COVID-19.

The V call is TRBV27, the J call TRBJ1-4, with TRBD1 as a possible D gene (5 bases). CDR1 MNHEY and CDR2 SMNVEV come from the germline V gene (reference sequence). V lost 5 bases and J lost 14, with 21 bases in between. The CDR3 is 14 residues long. The CDR3 protein is CASSRNTGRESLFF. The CDR3 DNA follows: TGTGCCAGCAGTCGAAACACAGGCCGAGAGTCCCTGTTTTTT.

The chain has TRBV7-3 and TRBJ2-5; D perhaps matches TRBD1 (5 bases). Germline CDR1 and CDR2: SGHTA and FQGTGA. Trimming removed 5 bases at V and 2 bases at J, with 12 bases between. The CDR3 contains 14 residues. The CDR3 here is CASSRGALQETQYF. The CDR3 nucleotides read TGTGCCAGCAGCCGTGGGGCACTTCAAGAGACCCAGTACTTC.

The chain is built from TRBV6-5 and TRBJ1-5; 11 nucleotides match TRBD1. J was trimmed by 7 bases and V by 7 bases; bases with no gene match: 3. The CDR3 extends over 13 amino acids. CDR1 MNHEY and CDR2 SVGAGI come from the germline V gene. In DNA form, the CDR3 reads TGTGCCAGCATGGGGACAGGGGGGCAGCCCCAGCATTTT. Its protein is CASMGTGGQPQHF.

The V call is TRBV5-1, the J call TRBJ1-2; D might be TRBD1 (6 bases). Germline V lookup: CDR1 SGHRS, CDR2 YFSETQ. This CDR3 has 14 residues. The V end lost 0 bases, the J end lost 5 bases, and 11 bases lay between the germline ends. The DNA of the CDR3 is TGCGCCAGCAGCTTGGCACAGGGAACATATGGCTACACCTTC. Translating it yields CASSLAQGTYGYTF.

The chain uses TRBV24-1 and TRBJ1-3, with TRBD1 matching over 10 bases. The CDR3 totals 17 residues. The V and J ends lost 2 bases and 0 bases, in that order; junction bases with no gene match: 3. In germline, CDR1 is KGHDR, CDR2 SFDVKD. The CDR3: CATSDSGQGSSGNTIYF. CDR3 in DNA: TGTGCCACCAGTGATTCGGGACAGGGGAGCTCTGGAAACACCATATATTTT.

This clone was seen only once. The J gene is TRBJ2-3, the V gene TRBV4-3, with 7 bases matching TRBD2. Germline V gives CDR1 LGHNA, CDR2 YSLEER. CDR3 size: 18 residues. With V trimmed by 0 bases and J by 4 bases, 13 bases remained unmatched. The CDR3, as DNA: TGCGCCAGCAGCCAAGACTCAGTGTGGGGGGGGAGGGCAGATACGCAGTATTTT. This gives the protein CASSQDSVWGGRADTQYF.

This chain connects TRBV19 to TRBJ1-1; perhaps TRBD1 as D (6 bases). The CDR3 extends over 14 amino acids. V lost 5 bases and J 5 bases, leaving 15 bases between the germline ends. CDR1 is LNHDA and CDR2 is SQIVND in the germline V gene (reference sequence). For the CDR3, the DNA is TGTGCCAGTAGTTACGAAGGGGGGGCGACTGAAGCTTTCTTT. Encoded protein: CASSYEGGATEAFF. Looking up the rest from reference TRBV19 and TRBJ1-1 gives the full variable domain: DGGITQSPKYLFRKEGQNVTLSCEQNLNHDAMYWYRQDPGQGLRLIYYSQIVNDFQKGDIAEGYSVSREKKESFPLTVTSAQKNPTAFYLCASSYEGGATEAFFGQGTRLTVV.

V gene TRBV10-3 combines with J gene TRBJ1-5, with 11 bases matching TRBD1. CDR1 is ENHRY, CDR2 SYGVKD, per germline. The CDR3 totals 14 residues. J lost 6 bases, V lost 6 bases, and 4 bases had no gene match. The CDR3 nucleotides read TGTGCCATCAGGGGACAGGGGGTTGGTCAGCCCCAGCATTTT. Translation: CAIRGQGVGQPQHF.

The chain links TRBV7-9 to TRBJ2-5, with D possibly being TRBD2 (6 bases). Germline CDR1 is SEHNR and CDR2 is FQNEAQ (reference sequence). The CDR3 totals 16 residues. Trimming cost V 9 bases and J 2 bases, with 22 bases left between them. The CDR3 DNA sequence: TGTGCCAGTCAACGTGGGGTAGGAGGGACTCAAGAGACCCAGTACTTC. This codes for CASQRGVGGTQETQYF. Using reference TRBV7-9 and TRBJ2-5 for the parts outside the CDR3, the full variable domain is DTGVSQNPRHKITKRGQNVTFRCDPISEHNRLYWYRQTLGQGPEFLTYFQNEAQLEKSRLLSDRFSAERPKGSFSTLEIQRTEQGDSAMYLCASQRGVGGTQETQYFGPGTRLLVL.

The V and J genes are TRBV11-3 and TRBJ1-1, with a weak D call TRBD1 (6 bases). V was pared by 5 bases and J by 1 base, with 14 bases between. Germline V gene lookup returns CDR1 SGHNT and CDR2 YENEEA. The CDR3 totals 15 residues. The CDR3 sequence: CASSPGANPNTEAFF. The CDR3 DNA reads TGTGCCAGCAGCCCAGGGGCAAACCCGAACACTGAAGCTTTCTTT. Together with reference TRBV11-3 and TRBJ1-1, the CDR3 gives the full variable domain: EAGVVQSPRYKIIEKKQPVAFWCNPISGHNTLYWYLQNLGQGPELLIRYENEEAVDDSQLPKDRFSAERLKGVDSTLKIQPAELGDSAVYLCASSPGANPNTEAFFGQGTRLTVV.

The chain has TRBV28 and TRBJ2-2, with TRBD1 matching over 9 bases. The CDR3 loop spans 15 amino acids. Germline trimming cut 3 bases from V and 5 bases from J; bases unmatched to any gene: 4. The germline V gene has CDR1 MDHEN and CDR2 SYDVKM. CDR3 nucleotide sequence: TGTGCCAGCAGTTTTACAGGACAGGGGACCGGGGAGCTGTTTTTT. Translation gives CASSFTGQGTGELFF.

The V gene is TRBV4-2, the J gene TRBJ2-2; perhaps TRBD1 as D (5 bases). The CDR3 is 15 residues long. V lost 0 bases to trimming and J lost 4 bases, with 9 bases between them. CDR1 and CDR2 (germline): LGHNA, YNFKEQ. The CDR3 loop is CASSQETDFTGELFF. The CDR3 DNA is TGTGCCAGCAGCCAAGAGACAGACTTCACCGGGGAGCTGTTTTTT.

The chain employs TRBV4-2 and TRBJ2-7; 9 nucleotides agree with TRBD1. Losses at the gene ends were 0 bases for V and 2 bases for J; bases not matched to a gene: 5. CDR3 length: 16 residues. CDR1 is LGHNA and CDR2 is YNFKEQ in the germline V gene. CDR3 loop: CASSQDGGTGTYEQYF. The CDR3 DNA reads TGTGCCAGCAGCCAAGATGGAGGGACAGGGACCTACGAGCAGTACTTC.

This clone has just one count. The chain uses TRBV18 and TRBJ2-7, with 10 positions matching TRBD1. CDR3 length equals 15 residues. V was clipped by 2 bases and J by 2 bases; unmatched bases: 3. CDR1 is KGHSH, CDR2 LQKENI, per germline. CDR3 in DNA: TGTGCCAGCTCACCAGAGGGGACAGGGGCCTACGAGCAGTACTTC. It is translated as CASSPEGTGAYEQYF.

The chain combines TRBV24-1 with TRBJ2-5; tentatively, D is TRBD1 (6 bases). The V gene lost 1 base and the J gene lost 3 bases, with 11 bases spanning the gap. CDR3 size: 15 residues. Germline V gene lookup returns CDR1 KGHDR and CDR2 SFDVKD. This chain's CDR3 is CATSDFGAGEETQYF. CDR3 nucleotides: TGTGCCACCAGTGATTTTGGGGCAGGGGAAGAGACCCAGTACTTC.

This sequence joins TRBV24-1 and TRBJ2-1; 10 nucleotides match TRBD2. This CDR3 region has 16 residues. Germline V gene sequence: CDR1 KGHDR, CDR2 SFDVKD. V lost 2 bases to trimming and J lost 3 bases; unmatched junction nucleotides: 3. The CDR3 spells CATSDYGLADYNEQFF. The CDR3 DNA is TGTGCCACCAGTGATTACGGACTAGCGGACTACAATGAGCAGTTCTTC.

Turning to this clone: Germline is not matched at one junction end, which may reflect a read error. The chain carries TRBV7-7 and TRBJ1-1; a possible D gene is TRBD1 (6 bases). This CDR3 region has 12 residues. Per the germline V gene, CDR1 is SSHAT and CDR2 is FNYEAQ (reference sequence). CDR3 region: CASSSRQAKAFF. Written as DNA, the CDR3 is TGTGCTAGCAGCTCGAGACAGGCCAAAGCTTTCTTT.

CDR3 DNA: TGTGCCAGCAGCTTACGCGTAGCCGGGGAGCTGTTTTTT. Its protein product is CASSLRVAGELFF. The chain combines TRBV11-2 with TRBJ2-2; D is unresolved. The CDR3 contains 13 residues. CDR1 and CDR2 (germline): SGHAT, FQNNGV. V shed 2 bases and J shed 6 bases, with 7 bases lying between them.

The rearrangement links TRBV4-1 to TRBJ1-1; D is unclear. The CDR3 is 14 residues long. The ends were cut back, 1 base at V and 0 bases at J, with 6 bases in the middle. Per germline, CDR1 MGHRA and CDR2 YSYEKL. The CDR3 DNA follows: TGCGCCAGCAGCCAAGGGCAGATGAACACTGAAGCTTTCTTT. Encoded protein: CASSQGQMNTEAFF.

This chain uses TRBV24-1 with TRBJ1-2; perhaps TRBD1 as D (5 bases). Looked up from germline, CDR1 is KGHDR and CDR2 is SFDVKD. Trimming shortened V by 5 bases and J by 2 bases, and 11 bases separated the two germline ends. CDR3 length equals 14 residues. This CDR3 is CATSGQTGNYGYTF. CDR3 coding DNA: TGTGCCACCAGTGGCCAAACAGGCAACTATGGCTACACCTTC.

This clone is a singleton in its sample. J is TRBJ2-1 and V is TRBV5-4; 7 bases map to TRBD2. V lost 4 bases and J lost 7; bases outside the gene matches: 11. CDR1 and CDR2 from the germline V gene are SGHNT and YYREEE (reference sequence). This CDR3 spans 15 amino acids. CDR3 coding DNA: TGTGCCAGCAGCCCCGCTGGGGCGGGGGTTAATGAGCAGTTCTTC. Protein product: CASSPAGAGVNEQFF.

This clone has only a few counts. The chain combines TRBV5-1 with TRBJ2-7, with 11 nucleotides matching TRBD1. The CDR3 runs to 16 residues. V trimming: 0 bases; J trimming: 6 bases; junction bases outside the gene matches: 8. Germline V gene data show CDR1 as SGHRS and CDR2 as YFSETQ. CDR3 region: CASSLARGQGAGEQYF. The CDR3 bases are TGCGCCAGCAGCTTGGCCCGTGGACAGGGGGCGGGCGAGCAGTACTTC.

This chain connects TRBV15 to TRBJ2-7, with a tentative D call TRBD2 (6 bases). CDR1 is LNHNV and CDR2 is YYDKDF in the germline V gene (reference sequence). The V and J ends lost 0 bases and 6 bases respectively, with 15 bases between them. The CDR3 spans 15 residues. The CDR3 region has the DNA TGTGCCACCAGCAGAGATCGGGCGGGATGGGGCGAGCAGTACTTC. The encoded protein is CATSRDRAGWGEQYF.

A note on this clone: Compared with germline, one end of the junction differs, possibly owing to a read error. V is TRBV11-3 and J is TRBJ1-2, with D uncertain. The length of the CDR3 is 14 residues. Germline V gives CDR1 SGHNT, CDR2 YENEEA. DNA of the CDR3: TGTGCCAGCAGCCTAGACACTACTAACTATGGCTACACCTTC. Translated: CASSLDTTNYGYTF.

This clone appeared many times. The genes are TRBV7-9 and TRBJ1-2, with D possibly matching TRBD1 (5 bases). In germline, CDR1 is SEHNR, CDR2 FQNEAQ (reference sequence). V was pared by 4 bases and J by 9 bases, with 15 bases between. The CDR3 spans 13 residues. CDR3 region: CASSSGGINSYTF. In nucleotides, the CDR3 is TGTGCCAGCAGCTCGGGGGGGATTAATAGCTACACCTTC.

The chain uses TRBV7-2 and TRBJ2-6; TRBD2 is a possible D gene (5 bases). CDR1 is SGHTA, CDR2 FQGNSA, per germline. CDR3 size: 14 residues. V lost 8 bases and J lost 2, with 10 bases in between. CDR3 nucleotide sequence: TGTGCCAGCCCAGCGAGGGCTGGGGCCAACGTCCTGACTTTC. It codes for CASPARAGANVLTF.

This clone was counted only a few times. The rearrangement links TRBV6-6 to TRBJ1-3; D is uncertain. The germline V gene has CDR1 MNHNY and CDR2 SVGAGI (reference sequence). Between the trimmed V and J ends, which lost 0 bases and 0 bases, there was a span of 9 bases. This CDR3 has 16 amino acids. DNA of the CDR3: TGTGCCAGCAGTTACTCGCAGGTTGGCTCTGGAAACACCATATATTTT. This codes for CASSYSQVGSGNTIYF.

This clone came up once. Here the CDR3 reads CASSPTSAKNIQYF. The CDR3 bases are TGTGCCAGCAGCCCCACATCAGCCAAAAACATTCAGTACTTC. J is TRBJ2-4 and V is TRBV9; D is unresolved. This CDR3 has 14 residues. Germline lookup yields CDR1 SGDLS and CDR2 YYNGEE. The V gene lost 4 bases and the J gene lost 0 bases, with 8 bases spanning the gap.

The rearrangement joins TRBV25-1 to TRBJ2-2; TRBD1 is a possible D gene (6 bases). Germline lookup yields CDR1 MGHDK and CDR2 SYGVNS. The CDR3 contains 14 residues. V gave up 4 bases and J gave up 6 bases, with 12 bases separating them. The CDR3 loop is CASSVTGWAGELFF. The CDR3 nucleotides are TGTGCCAGCAGTGTAACAGGGTGGGCCGGGGAGCTGTTTTTT.

The gene calls are TRBV7-8 and TRBJ1-5; the D gene is possibly TRBD1 (5 bases). Germline V gene sequence: CDR1 SGHVS, CDR2 FQNEAQ. The V end was cut by 3 bases, the J end by 0 bases, with 12 bases between. The CDR3 loop spans 16 amino acids. Here the CDR3 reads CASSFGGFSSNQPQHF. Here the CDR3 DNA reads TGTGCCAGCAGCTTCGGGGGGTTTAGTAGCAATCAGCCCCAGCATTTT.

The chain recombines TRBV11-2 with TRBJ1-6; D not resolved. V was pared by 2 bases and J by 8 bases, with 10 bases between. CDR1 is SGHAT and CDR2 is FQNNGV in the germline V gene. CDR3 length: 14 residues. DNA for the CDR3: TGTGCCAGCAGCTTACAGGTGGTGGATTCACCCCTCCACTTT. Its protein is CASSLQVVDSPLHF.